This T cell receptor (beta chain) was identified during a study of identical twins. Whole-study results and caveats: Fewer insertions characterized abundant cord blood beta clonotypes, whereas memory repertoires showed none. In zero-insertion analyses, partial confounding could arise from invariant MAIT and iNKT cells.

Trimming took 10 bases from V and 0 from J, leaving 15 bases between them. The CDR3 has 14 amino acids. Template switching introduced a universal primer site, and the cDNA bore unique molecular identifiers. TCRdb redid the calling of the 5' RACE reads with MiXCR, one entry per CDR3 protein. Altogether 570,000 or so distinct CDR3 sequences are present, over 8.5% being singletons, with the ten largest covering roughly 3%. This clonotype came up a few times. What it binds is not known. This sample also belongs to another study, concerning yellow fever vaccine responses in identical twins.

The TCR originated in a woman under 30 in good health. Sequenced: PBMCs. The J gene is TRBJ1-1, the V gene TRBV12-3 or TRBV12-4, with D possibly being TRBD1 (5 bases). For the CDR3, the DNA is TGTGCCACCAGGTCCGGGACCGTGAACACTGAAGCTTTCTTT. It translates to CATRSGTVNTEAFF.